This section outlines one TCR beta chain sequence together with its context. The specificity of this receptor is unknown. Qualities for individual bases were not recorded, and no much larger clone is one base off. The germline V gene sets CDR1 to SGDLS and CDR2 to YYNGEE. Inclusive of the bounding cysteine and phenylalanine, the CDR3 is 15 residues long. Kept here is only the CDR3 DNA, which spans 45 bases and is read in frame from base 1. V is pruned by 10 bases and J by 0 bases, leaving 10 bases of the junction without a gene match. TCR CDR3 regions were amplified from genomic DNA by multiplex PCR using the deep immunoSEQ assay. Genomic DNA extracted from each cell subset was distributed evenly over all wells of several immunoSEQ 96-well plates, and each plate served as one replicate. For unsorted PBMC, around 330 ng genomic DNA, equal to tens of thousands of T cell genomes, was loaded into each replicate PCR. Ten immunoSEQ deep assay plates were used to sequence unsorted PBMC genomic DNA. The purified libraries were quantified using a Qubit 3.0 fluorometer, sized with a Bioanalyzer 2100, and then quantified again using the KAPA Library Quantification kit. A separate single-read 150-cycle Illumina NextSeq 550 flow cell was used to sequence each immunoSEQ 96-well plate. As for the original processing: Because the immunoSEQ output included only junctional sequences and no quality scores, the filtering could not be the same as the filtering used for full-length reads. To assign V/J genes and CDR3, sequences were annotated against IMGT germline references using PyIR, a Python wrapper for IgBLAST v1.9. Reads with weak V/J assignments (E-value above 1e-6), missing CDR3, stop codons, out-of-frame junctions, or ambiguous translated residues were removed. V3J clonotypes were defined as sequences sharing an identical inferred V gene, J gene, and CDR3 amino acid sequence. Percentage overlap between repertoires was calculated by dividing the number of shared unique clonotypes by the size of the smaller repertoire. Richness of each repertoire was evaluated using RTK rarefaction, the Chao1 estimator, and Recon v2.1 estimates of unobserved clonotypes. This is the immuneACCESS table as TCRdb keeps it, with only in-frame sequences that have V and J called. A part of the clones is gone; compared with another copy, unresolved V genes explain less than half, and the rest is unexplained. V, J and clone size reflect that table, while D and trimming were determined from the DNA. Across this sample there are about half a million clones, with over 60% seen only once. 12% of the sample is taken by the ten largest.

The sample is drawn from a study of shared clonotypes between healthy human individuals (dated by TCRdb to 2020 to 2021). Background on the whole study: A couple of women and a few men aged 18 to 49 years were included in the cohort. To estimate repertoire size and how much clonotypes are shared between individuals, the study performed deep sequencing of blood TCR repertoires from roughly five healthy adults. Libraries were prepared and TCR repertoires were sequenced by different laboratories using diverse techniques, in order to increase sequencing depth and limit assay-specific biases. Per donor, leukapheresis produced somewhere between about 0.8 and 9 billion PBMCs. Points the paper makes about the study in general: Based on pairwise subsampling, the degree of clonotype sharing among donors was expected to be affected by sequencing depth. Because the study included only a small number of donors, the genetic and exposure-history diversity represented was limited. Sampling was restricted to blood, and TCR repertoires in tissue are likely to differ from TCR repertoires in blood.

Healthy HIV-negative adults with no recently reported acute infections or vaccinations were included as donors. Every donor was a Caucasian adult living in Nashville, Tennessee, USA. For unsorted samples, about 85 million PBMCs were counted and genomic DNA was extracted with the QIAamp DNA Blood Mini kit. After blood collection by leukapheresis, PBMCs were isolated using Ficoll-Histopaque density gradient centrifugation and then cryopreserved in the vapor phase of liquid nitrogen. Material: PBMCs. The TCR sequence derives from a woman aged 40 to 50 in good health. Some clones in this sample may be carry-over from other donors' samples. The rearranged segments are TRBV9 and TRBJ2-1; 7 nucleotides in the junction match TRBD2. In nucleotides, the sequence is TGTGCCCGATCTCAGAGGGAGGGCTCCTACAATGAGCAGTTCTTC. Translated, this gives CARSQREGSYNEQFF.